This T cell receptor beta chain was recorded in a study of CD8+CD57+ T cells in acquired aplastic anemia. The V end was cut by 2 bases, the J end by 9 bases, with 15 bases between. The CDR3 contains 14 residues. In germline, CDR1 is SGHRS, CDR2 YFSETQ. Genomic DNA templated the TCR beta VDJ and CDR3 profiling. TCRdb reanalysed the reads using MiXCR and keeps one entry per CDR3 protein. Of roughly 420,000 distinct CDR3 sequences detected, around 68% appear once; the ten largest clones hold 4%. The sequenced sample was sorted CD4+, CD8+, or CD8+CD57+ T cells (not recorded which) from PBMCs. The TCR sequence derives from a human donor in good health, serving as a control. The chain employs TRBV5-1 and TRBJ1-5; D ambiguous. CDR3 in DNA: TGCGCCAGCAGCTTAAATAACCTTCAGCCGCCCCAGCATTTT. Amino acid sequence: CASSLNNLQPPQHF.